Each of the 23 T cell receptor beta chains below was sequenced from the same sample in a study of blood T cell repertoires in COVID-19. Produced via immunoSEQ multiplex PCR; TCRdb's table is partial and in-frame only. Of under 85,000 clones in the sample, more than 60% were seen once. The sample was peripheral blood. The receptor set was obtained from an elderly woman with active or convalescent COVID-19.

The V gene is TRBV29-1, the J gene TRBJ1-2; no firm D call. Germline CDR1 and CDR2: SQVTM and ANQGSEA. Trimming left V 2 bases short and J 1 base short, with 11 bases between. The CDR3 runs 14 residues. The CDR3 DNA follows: TGCAGCGTTGAAAAGTACAGTCTTAACTATGGCTACACCTTC. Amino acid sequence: CSVEKYSLNYGYTF.

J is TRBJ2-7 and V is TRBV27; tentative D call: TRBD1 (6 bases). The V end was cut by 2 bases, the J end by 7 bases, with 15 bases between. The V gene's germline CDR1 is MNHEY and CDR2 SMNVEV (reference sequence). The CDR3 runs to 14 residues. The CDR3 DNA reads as TGTGCCAGCAGTTTACTCCAGACAGGATCAGAGCAGTACTTC. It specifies CASSLLQTGSEQYF.

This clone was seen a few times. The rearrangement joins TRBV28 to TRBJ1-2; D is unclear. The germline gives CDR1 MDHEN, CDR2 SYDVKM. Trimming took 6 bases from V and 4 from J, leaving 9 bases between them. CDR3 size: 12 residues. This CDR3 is CASRPPGYGYTF. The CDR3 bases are TGTGCCAGCAGACCGCCCGGCTATGGCTACACCTTC.

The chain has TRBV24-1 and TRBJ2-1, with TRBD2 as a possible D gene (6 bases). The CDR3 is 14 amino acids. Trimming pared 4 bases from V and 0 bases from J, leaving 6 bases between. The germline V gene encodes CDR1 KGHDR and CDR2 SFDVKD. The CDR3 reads CATSEGGSYNEQFF. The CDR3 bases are TGTGCCACCAGTGAGGGAGGCTCCTACAATGAGCAGTTCTTC.

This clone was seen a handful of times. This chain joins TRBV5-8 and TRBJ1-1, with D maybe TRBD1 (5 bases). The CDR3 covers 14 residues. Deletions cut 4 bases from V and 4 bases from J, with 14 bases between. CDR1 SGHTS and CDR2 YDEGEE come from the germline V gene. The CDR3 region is CASSLRWGGTEAFF. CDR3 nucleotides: TGTGCCAGCAGCCTTCGGTGGGGGGGCACTGAAGCTTTCTTT.

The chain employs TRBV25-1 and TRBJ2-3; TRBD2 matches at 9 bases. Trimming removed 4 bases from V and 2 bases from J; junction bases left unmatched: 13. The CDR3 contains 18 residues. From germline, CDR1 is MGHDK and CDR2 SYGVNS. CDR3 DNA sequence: TGTGCCAGCAGTGGGGGCCCCTCTGCGGGGGGGCCCACAGATACGCAGTATTTT. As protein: CASSGGPSAGGPTDTQYF.

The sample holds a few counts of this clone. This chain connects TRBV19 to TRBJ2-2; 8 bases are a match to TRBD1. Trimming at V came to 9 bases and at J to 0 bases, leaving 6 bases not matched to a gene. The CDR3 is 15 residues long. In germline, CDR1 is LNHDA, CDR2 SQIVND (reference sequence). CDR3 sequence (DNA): TGTGCCAGCCGCCAGGGGGCCTCGAACACCGGGGAGCTGTTTTTT. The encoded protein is CASRQGASNTGELFF.

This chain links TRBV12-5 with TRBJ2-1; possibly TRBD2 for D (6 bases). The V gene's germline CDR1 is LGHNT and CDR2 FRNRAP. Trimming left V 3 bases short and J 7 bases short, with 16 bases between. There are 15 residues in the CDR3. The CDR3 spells CASGFRRGRGNEQFF. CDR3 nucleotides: TGTGCTAGTGGTTTCAGGCGGGGTCGCGGGAATGAGCAGTTCTTC.

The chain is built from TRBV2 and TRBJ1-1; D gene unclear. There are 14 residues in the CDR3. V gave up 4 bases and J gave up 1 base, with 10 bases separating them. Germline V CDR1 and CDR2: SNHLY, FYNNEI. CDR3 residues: CASSAELANTEAFF. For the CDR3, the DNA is TGTGCCAGCAGTGCCGAACTCGCGAACACTGAAGCTTTCTTT.

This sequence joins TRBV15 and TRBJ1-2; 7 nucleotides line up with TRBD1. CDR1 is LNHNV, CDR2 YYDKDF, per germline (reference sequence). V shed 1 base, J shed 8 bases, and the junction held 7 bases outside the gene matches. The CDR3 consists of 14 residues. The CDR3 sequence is CATSRVLQGTGYTF. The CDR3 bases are TGTGCCACCAGCAGAGTACTACAGGGGACGGGCTACACCTTC.

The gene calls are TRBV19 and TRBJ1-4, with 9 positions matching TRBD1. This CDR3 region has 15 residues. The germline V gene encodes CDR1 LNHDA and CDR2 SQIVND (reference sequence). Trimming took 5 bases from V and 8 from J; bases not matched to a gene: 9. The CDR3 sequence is CASSPTTGGREKLFF. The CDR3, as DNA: TGTGCCAGTAGTCCAACCACAGGGGGCCGGGAAAAACTGTTTTTT.

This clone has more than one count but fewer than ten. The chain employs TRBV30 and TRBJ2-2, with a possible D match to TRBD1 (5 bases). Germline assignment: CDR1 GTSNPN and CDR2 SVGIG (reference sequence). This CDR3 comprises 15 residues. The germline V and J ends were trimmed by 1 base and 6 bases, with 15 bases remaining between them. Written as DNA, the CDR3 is TGTGCCTGGAGTGGGGGCAGGGTTGACGCCGGGGAGCTGTTTTTT. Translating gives CAWSGGRVDAGELFF.

CDR3 in amino acids: CASSQGQSPEAFF. Written as DNA, the CDR3 is TGCGCCAGCAGCCAAGGACAGAGCCCTGAAGCTTTCTTT. The chain combines TRBV4-1 with TRBJ1-1, with a weak D call TRBD1 (5 bases). V was cut by 1 base and J by 6 bases, with 9 bases left in between. The CDR3 extends over 13 amino acids. Germline V CDR1 and CDR2: MGHRA, YSYEKL.

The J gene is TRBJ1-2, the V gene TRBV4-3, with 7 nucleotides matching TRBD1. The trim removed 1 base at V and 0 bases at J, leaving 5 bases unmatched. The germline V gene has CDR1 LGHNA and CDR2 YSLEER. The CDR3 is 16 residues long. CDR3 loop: CASSQAWDSSNYGYTF. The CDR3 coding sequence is TGCGCCAGCAGCCAAGCATGGGACAGCTCTAACTATGGCTACACCTTC.

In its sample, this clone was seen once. The CDR3 nucleotides are TGTGCCAGTAGTCCGCAGGGGACGAACACTGAAGCTTTCTTT. Translation gives CASSPQGTNTEAFF. The chain employs TRBV19 and TRBJ1-1; a weak D match, TRBD1 (6 bases). The CDR3 has 14 amino acids. The V end was cut by 5 bases, the J end by 1 base, with 11 bases between. CDR1 is LNHDA, CDR2 SQIVND, per germline (reference sequence).

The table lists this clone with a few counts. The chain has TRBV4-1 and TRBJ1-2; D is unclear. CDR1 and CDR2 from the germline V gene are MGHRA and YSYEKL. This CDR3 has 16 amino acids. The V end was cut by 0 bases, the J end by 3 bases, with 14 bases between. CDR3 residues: CASSQEFGGRHYGYTF. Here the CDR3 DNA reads TGCGCCAGCAGCCAAGAATTTGGAGGCAGACACTATGGCTACACCTTC.

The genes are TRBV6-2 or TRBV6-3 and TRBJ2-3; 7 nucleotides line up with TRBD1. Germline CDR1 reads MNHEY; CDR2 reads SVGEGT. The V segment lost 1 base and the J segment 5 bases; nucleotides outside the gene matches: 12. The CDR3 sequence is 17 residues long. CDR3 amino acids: CASSYWSHRGGKDTQYF. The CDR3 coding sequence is TGTGCCAGCAGTTACTGGTCTCACAGGGGTGGGAAAGATACGCAGTATTTT.

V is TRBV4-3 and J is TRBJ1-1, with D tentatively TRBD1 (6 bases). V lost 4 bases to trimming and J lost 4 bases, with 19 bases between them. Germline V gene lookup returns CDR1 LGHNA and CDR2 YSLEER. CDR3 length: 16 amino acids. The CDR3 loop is CASSREVGRGGTEAFF. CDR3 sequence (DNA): TGCGCCAGCAGCCGCGAGGTAGGGCGAGGGGGCACTGAAGCTTTCTTT.

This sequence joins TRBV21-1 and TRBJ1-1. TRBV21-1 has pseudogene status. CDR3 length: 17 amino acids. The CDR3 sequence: CASSPPMSGGRKDEAFF. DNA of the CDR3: TGTGCCAGCAGCCCACCAATGTCGGGGGGGCGCAAGGATGAAGCTTTCTTT.

CDR3 residues: CASSPRTSGLSYEQYF. In DNA form, the CDR3 reads TGTGCCAGCAGCCCTCGGACTAGCGGGCTCTCCTACGAGCAGTACTTC. The V gene is TRBV3-1 (or the pseudogene TRBV3-2), the J gene TRBJ2-7; 11 bases match TRBD2. The CDR3 consists of 16 residues. Trimming removed 4 bases from V and 0 bases from J; junction bases left unmatched: 5. Germline V gene sequence: CDR1 LGHDT, CDR2 YNNKEL (reference sequence).

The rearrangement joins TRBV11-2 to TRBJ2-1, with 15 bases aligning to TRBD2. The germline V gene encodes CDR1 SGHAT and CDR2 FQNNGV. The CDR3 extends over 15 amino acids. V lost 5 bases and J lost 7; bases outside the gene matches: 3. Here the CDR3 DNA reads TGTGCCAGCAGCCTCGGACTAGCGGGGGGGAATGAGCAGTTCTTC. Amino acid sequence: CASSLGLAGGNEQFF. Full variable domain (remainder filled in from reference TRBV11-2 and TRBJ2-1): EAGVAQSPRYKIIEKRQSVAFWCNPISGHATLYWYQQILGQGPKLLIQFQNNGVVDDSQLPKDRFSAERLKGVDSTLKIQPAKLEDSAVYLCASSLGLAGGNEQFFGPGTRLTVL.

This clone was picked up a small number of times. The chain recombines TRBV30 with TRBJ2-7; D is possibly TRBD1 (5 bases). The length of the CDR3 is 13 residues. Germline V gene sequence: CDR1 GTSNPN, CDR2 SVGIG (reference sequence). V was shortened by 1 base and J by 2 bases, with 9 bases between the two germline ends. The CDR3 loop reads CAWSGGKAYEQYF. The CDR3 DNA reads TGTGCCTGGAGTGGGGGCAAAGCCTACGAGCAGTACTTC.

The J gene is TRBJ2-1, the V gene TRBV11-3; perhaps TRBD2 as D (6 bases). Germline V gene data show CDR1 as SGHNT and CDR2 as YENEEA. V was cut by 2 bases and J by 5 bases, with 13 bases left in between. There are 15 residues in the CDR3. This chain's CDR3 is CASSLRLARNNEQFF. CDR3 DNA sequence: TGTGCCAGCAGCTTAAGGCTAGCGCGTAACAATGAGCAGTTCTTC.